The T cell receptor (beta chain) described here comes from a study of cytomegalovirus exposure and HLA in healthy donors. As concerns this clone: Its antigen is undetermined.

V was clipped by 3 bases and J by 3 bases; unmatched bases: 5. Looked up from germline, CDR1 is MDHEN and CDR2 is SYDVKM. CDR3 length: 14 amino acids. Broader study findings: The listing of roughly 160 TCR beta chains classed them as cytomegalovirus-associated. Whilst most TCR sequences proved rare, a subset of public TCRs occurred across many donors.

Profiled with immunoSEQ multiplex PCR; TCRdb holds only in-frame clones, not every one. The sample lists some 140,000 clones, around 80% occurring once. Among the 110 or so subjects of the validation cohort, separate from the roughly 670-subject first cohort, were the donors. The rearrangement links TRBV28 to TRBJ2-7; 7 bases map to TRBD1. This receptor was identified in a man younger than 40 in good health and CMV-seropositive. The specimen was PBMCs. DNA for the CDR3: TGTGCCAGCAGTTTGGCAGGGGGTGGCTACGAGCAGTACTTC. It translates to CASSLAGGGYEQYF. Complete variable domain (other parts from reference TRBV28 and TRBJ2-7): DVKVTQSSRYLVKRTGEKVFLECVQDMDHENMFWYRQDPGLGLRLIYFSYDVKMKEKGDIPEGYSVSREKKERFSLILESASTNQTSMYLCASSLAGGGYEQYFGPGTRLTVT.